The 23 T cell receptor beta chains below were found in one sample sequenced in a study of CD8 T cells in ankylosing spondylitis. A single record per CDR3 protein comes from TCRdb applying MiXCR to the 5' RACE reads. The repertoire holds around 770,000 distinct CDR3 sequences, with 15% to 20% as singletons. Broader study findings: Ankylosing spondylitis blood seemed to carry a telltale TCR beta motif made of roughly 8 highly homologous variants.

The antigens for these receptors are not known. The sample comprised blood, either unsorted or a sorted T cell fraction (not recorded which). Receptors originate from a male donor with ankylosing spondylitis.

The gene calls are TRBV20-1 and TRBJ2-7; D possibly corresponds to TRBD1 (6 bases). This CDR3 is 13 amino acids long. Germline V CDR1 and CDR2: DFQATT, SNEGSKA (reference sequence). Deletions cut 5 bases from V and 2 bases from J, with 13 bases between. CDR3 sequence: CSAEDSRPYEQYF. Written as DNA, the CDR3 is TGCAGTGCTGAGGACAGCCGGCCCTACGAGCAGTACTTC.

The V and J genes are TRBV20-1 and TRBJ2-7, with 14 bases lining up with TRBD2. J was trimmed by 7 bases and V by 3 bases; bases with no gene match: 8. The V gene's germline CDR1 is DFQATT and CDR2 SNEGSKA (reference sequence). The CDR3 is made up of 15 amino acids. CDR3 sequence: CSARGLAGDTGEQYF. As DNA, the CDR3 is TGCAGTGCTAGGGGACTAGCGGGAGACACGGGAGAGCAGTACTTC.

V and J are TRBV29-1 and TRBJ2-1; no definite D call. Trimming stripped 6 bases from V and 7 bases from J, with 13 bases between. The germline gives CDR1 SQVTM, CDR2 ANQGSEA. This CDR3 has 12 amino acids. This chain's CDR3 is CSVDKSRNEQFF. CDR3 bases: TGCAGCGTCGACAAAAGTAGGAATGAGCAGTTCTTC.

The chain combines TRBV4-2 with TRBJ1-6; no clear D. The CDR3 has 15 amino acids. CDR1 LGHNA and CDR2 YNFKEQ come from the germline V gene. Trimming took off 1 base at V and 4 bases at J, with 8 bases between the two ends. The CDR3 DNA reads TGTGCCAGCAGCCAAGCCGGGGTTTATAATTCACCCCTCCACTTT. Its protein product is CASSQAGVYNSPLHF.

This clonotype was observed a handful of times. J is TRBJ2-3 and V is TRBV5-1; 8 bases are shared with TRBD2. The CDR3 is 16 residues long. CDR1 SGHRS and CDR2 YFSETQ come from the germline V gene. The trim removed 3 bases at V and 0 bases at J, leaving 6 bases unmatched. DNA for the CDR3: TGCGCCAGCAGCTCCTCAGCGGGAGCGAGCACAGATACGCAGTATTTT. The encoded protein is CASSSSAGASTDTQYF. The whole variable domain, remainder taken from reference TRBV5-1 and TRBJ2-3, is KAGVTQTPRYLIKTRGQQVTLSCSPISGHRSVSWYQQTPGQGLQFLFEYFSETQRNKGNFPGRFSGRQFSNSRSEMNVSTLELGDSALYLCASSSSAGASTDTQYFGPGTRLTVL.

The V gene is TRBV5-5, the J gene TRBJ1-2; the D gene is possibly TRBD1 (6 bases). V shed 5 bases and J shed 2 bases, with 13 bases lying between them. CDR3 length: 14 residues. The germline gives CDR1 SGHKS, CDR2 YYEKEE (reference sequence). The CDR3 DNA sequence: TGTGCCAGCAGTCCACGACAGGCAAACTATGGCTACACCTTC. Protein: CASSPRQANYGYTF.

The CDR3 nucleotides read TGTGCCAGCAGTGAGTACGGGACAGGGAACACAGATACGCAGTATTTT. It codes for CASSEYGTGNTDTQYF. The chain couples TRBV7-9 to TRBJ2-3; 9 bases match TRBD1. The CDR3 sequence is 16 residues long. V dropped 6 bases and J dropped 2; count of bases not matched to a gene: 9. Germline CDR1 SEHNR, CDR2 FQNEAQ (reference sequence).

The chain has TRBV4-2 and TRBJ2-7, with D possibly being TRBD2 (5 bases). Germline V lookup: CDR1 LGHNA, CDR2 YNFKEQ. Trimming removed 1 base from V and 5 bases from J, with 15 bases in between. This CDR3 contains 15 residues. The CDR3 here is CASSQGKGEVHEQYF. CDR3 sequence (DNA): TGTGCCAGCAGCCAAGGGAAGGGAGAGGTCCACGAGCAGTACTTC.

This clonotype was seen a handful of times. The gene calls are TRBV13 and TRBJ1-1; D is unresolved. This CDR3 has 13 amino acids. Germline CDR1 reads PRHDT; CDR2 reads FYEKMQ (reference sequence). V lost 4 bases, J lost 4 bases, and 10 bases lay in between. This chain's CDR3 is CASSSGIPTEAFF. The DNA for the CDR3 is TGTGCCAGCAGCTCGGGAATTCCCACTGAAGCTTTCTTT.

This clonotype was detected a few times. CDR3 loop: CSAILAGGPSTGELFF. DNA of the CDR3: TGCAGTGCTATACTAGCGGGGGGGCCGAGCACCGGGGAGCTGTTTTTT. The gene calls are TRBV20-1 and TRBJ2-2; 13 nucleotides line up with TRBD2. This CDR3 has 16 amino acids. CDR1 DFQATT and CDR2 SNEGSKA come from the germline V gene (reference sequence). V was pared by 4 bases and J by 4 bases, with 6 bases of the junction left unmatched.

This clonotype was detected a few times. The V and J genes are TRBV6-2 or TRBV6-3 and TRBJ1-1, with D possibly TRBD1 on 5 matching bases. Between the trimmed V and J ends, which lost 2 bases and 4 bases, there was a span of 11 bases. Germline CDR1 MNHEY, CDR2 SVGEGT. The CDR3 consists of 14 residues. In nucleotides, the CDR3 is TGTGCCAGCAGTTACGATCAGGGCTCCACTGAAGCTTTCTTT. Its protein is CASSYDQGSTEAFF.

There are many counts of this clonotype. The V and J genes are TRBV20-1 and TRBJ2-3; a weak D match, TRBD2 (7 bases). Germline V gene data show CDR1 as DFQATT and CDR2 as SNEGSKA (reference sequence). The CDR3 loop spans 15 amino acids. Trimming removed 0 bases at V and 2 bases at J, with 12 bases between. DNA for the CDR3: TGCAGTGCTAGAGAGGCGGGGGCAATCACAGATACGCAGTATTTT. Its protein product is CSAREAGAITDTQYF.

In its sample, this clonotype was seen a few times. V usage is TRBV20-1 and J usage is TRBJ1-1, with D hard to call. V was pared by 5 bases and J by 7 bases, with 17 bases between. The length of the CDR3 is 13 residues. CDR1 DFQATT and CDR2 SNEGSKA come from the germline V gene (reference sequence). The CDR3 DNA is TGCAGTGCTGGGCGGATGATGGCGGGTGAAGCTTTCTTT. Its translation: CSAGRMMAGEAFF.

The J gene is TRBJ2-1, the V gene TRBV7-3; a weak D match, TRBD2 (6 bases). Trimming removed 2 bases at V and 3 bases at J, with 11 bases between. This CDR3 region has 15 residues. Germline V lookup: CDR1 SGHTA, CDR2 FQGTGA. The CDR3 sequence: CASSLALAVYNEQFF. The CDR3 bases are TGTGCCAGCAGCTTAGCATTAGCGGTCTACAATGAGCAGTTCTTC.

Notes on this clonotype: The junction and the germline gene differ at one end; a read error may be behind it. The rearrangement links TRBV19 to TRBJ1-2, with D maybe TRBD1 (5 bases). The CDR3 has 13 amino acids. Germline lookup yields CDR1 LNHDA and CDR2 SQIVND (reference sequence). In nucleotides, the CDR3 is TGTGCCAGTAGCGCATTCCTGACAGCCGACCCAGCTTTC. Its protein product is CASSAFLTADPAF.

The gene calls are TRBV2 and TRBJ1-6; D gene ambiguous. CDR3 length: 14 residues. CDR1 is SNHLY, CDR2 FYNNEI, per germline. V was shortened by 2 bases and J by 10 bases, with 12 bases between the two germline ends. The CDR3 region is CASSEYHERSPLHF. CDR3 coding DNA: TGTGCCAGCAGTGAATATCACGAGAGATCACCCCTCCACTTT.

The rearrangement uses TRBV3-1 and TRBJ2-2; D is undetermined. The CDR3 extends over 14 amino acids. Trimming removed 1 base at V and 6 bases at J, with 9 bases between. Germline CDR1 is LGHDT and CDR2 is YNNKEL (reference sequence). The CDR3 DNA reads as TGTGCCAGCAGCCAAGGGTTTCGGGCCGGGGAGCTGTTTTTT. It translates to CASSQGFRAGELFF.

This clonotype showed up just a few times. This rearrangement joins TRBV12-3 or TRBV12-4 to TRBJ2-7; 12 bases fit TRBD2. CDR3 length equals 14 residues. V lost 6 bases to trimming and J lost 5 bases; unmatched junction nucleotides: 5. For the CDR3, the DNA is TGTGCCAGCAGCCGGCTAGCGGGAGGGGACGAGCAGTACTTC. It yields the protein CASSRLAGGDEQYF.

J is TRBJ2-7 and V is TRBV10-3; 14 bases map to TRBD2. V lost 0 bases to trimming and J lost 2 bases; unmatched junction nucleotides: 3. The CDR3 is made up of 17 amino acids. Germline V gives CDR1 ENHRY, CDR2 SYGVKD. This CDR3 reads CAISESRLAGGAYEQYF. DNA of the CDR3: TGTGCCATCAGTGAGTCCCGACTAGCGGGAGGGGCCTACGAGCAGTACTTC.

The CDR3 spells CATSRDYTEAFF. The CDR3, as DNA: TGTGCCACCAGCAGGGATTACACTGAAGCTTTCTTT. The rearrangement joins TRBV15 to TRBJ1-1; D is unresolved. V lost 3 bases to trimming and J lost 3 bases, with 5 bases between them. The CDR3 consists of 12 residues. Germline-derived CDR1 and CDR2 are LNHNV and YYDKDF (reference sequence).

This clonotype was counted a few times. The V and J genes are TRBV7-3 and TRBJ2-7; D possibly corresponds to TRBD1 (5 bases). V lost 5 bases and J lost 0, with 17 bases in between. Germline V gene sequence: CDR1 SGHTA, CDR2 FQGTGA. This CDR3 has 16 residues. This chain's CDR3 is CASSIHRYQPSYEQYF. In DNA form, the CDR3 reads TGTGCCAGCAGCATTCACAGGTACCAGCCCTCCTACGAGCAGTACTTC. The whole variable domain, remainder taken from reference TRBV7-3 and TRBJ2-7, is GAGVSQTPSNKVTEKGKYVELRCDPISGHTALYWYRQSLGQGPEFLIYFQGTGAADDSGLPNDRFFAVRPEGSVSTLKIQRTERGDSAVYLCASSIHRYQPSYEQYFGPGTRLTVT.

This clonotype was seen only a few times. CDR3 protein: CASSVAGLPTDTQYF. DNA of the CDR3: TGTGCCAGCAGCGTAGCGGGACTCCCCACAGATACGCAGTATTTT. V is TRBV9 and J is TRBJ2-3, with D possibly TRBD2 on 6 matching bases. V was shortened by 0 bases and J by 2 bases, with 10 bases between the two germline ends. The germline CDR1 and CDR2 sequences are SGDLS and YYNGEE. The CDR3 runs to 15 residues. The full variable domain, its missing parts supplied by reference TRBV9 and TRBJ2-3, is DSGVTQTPKHLITATGQRVTLRCSPRSGDLSVYWYQQSLDQGLQFLIQYYNGEERAKGNILERFSAQQFPDLHSELNLSSLELGDSALYFCASSVAGLPTDTQYFGPGTRLTVL.

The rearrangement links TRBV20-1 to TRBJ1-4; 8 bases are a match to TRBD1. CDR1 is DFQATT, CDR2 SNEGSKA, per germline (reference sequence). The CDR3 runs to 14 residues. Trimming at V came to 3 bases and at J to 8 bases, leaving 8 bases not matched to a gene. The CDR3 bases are TGCAGTGCTAGTGAGGACAGGGCGGGGGAAAAACTGTTTTTT. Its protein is CSASEDRAGEKLFF.